These T cell receptor beta chains were read from a single sample in a study of T cells after yellow fever vaccination. TCRdb called the 5' RACE reads again in MiXCR, with one record for every CDR3 protein. The table records a few hundred thousand distinct CDR3 sequences, 8.7% of them present only once. Material: PBMCs, obtained on the day of the first yellow fever vaccination. The receptor source for this set is a man between 18 and 29 years old who received the YFV17D yellow fever vaccine. CDR3s include the opening cysteine and the closing phenylalanine or tryptophan. A D gene is named only where the DNA matches it firmly. Clone size, where shown, is once, few, many, or a class for clones that have expanded.

. few 14 TRBJ2-5 TRBV4-1 TGCGCCAGCAGCCACCCCGCTGTCAAGGAGACCCAGTACTTC CASSHPAVKETQYF
. . 14 TRBJ1-1 TRBV6-1 TGTGCCAGCAGTCCCCAATCTCCGGCCACTGAAGCTTTCTTT CASSPQSPATEAFF
TRBD1 . 15 TRBJ1-5 TRBV5-6 TGTGCCAGCAGTAAAGGGGGCCTTAGCAATCAGCCCCAGCATTTT CASSKGGLSNQPQHF
. few 14 TRBJ1-2 TRBV7-2 TGTGCCAGCAGCCCCCTAGGGACCCCCTTCGGCTACACCTTC CASSPLGTPFGYTF
. many 14 TRBJ1-2 TRBV4-1 TGCGCCAGCAGCCTAGGAGGGATCGACTATGGCTACACCTTC CASSLGGIDYGYTF
. . 15 TRBJ2-3 TRBV15 TGTGCCACCAGCAGAGATCATAGACAGGGAGGTACGCAGTATTTT CATSRDHRQGGTQYF
. . 15 TRBJ1-2 TRBV7-2 TGTGCCAGCAGCCCCGTGGTGCTTCTCGACTATGGCTACACCTTC CASSPVVLLDYGYTF
TRBD2 . 15 TRBJ2-1 TRBV9 TGTGCCAGCAGCCTCGGACTAGCGGGGGGCGCTGAGCAGTTCTTC CASSLGLAGGAEQFF
. few 17 TRBJ2-1 TRBV9 TGTGCCAGCAGCGTAGGGGTCCTAGGGGCAGCCTACAATGAGCAGTTCTTC CASSVGVLGAAYNEQFF
. few 14 TRBJ1-2 TRBV3-1 TGTGCCAGCAGCCCAAGGTGGCAGGGCTATGGCTACACCTTC CASSPRWQGYGYTF
TRBD1 few 13 TRBJ1-5 TRBV2 TGTGCCAGCAGAAAAAAGGGGGCTCAGCCCCAGCATTTT CASRKKGAQPQHF
. few 15 TRBJ2-1 TRBV20-1 TGCAGTGCCGATGGACGGGGGCCCTCCTACAATGAGCAGTTCTTC CSADGRGPSYNEQFF
. . 15 TRBJ1-2 TRBV7-6 TGTGCCAGCAGCTTAGGTGGCAGCTCTAACTATGGCTACACCTTC CASSLGGSSNYGYTF
. many 13 TRBJ1-5 TRBV7-3 TGTGCCAGCAGCTTCGGGGTAAATCAGCCCCAGCATTTT CASSFGVNQPQHF
TRBD1 few 14 TRBJ2-2 TRBV5-1 TGCGCCAGTGCCGGGACAGGGGCTACCGGGGAGCTGTTTTTT CASAGTGATGELFF
TRBD1 few 14 TRBJ2-4 TRBV20-1 TGCAGTGCTAGAGGGGACAGGGGGAAAAACATTCAGTACTTC CSARGDRGKNIQYF
. few 15 TRBJ2-7 TRBV27 TGTGCCAGCAGTTTAAGGCGCGCGGGCTCCTACGAGCAGTACTTC CASSLRRAGSYEQYF
TRBD1 few 11 TRBJ1-1 TRBV6-5 TGTGCCAGCAGCCGGAGGGGGCGTGCTTTCTTT CASSRRGRAFF
. . 16 TRBJ2-1 TRBV11-1 TGTGCCAGCAGCTTAGAGATTTTGGCCGAATACAATGAGCAGTTCTTC CASSLEILAEYNEQFF
. few 11 TRBJ2-3 TRBV20-1 TGCAGTGCGAGTGGGGCAGATACGCAGTATTTT CSASGADTQYF
. few 14 TRBJ1-6 TRBV7-2 TGTGCCAGCAGTTATTCCCAGTTTGGTTCACCCCTCCACTTT CASSYSQFGSPLHF
. . 19 TRBJ1-6 TRBV5-1 TGCGCCAGCAGCTTTTCCCCCCCTCGGACAGCCCATGCTGATTCACCCCTCCACTTT CASSFSPPRTAHADSPLHF
TRBD1 . 15 TRBJ2-5 TRBV20-1 TGCAGTGCTAGTCTCGGCAGGGGGCGAGGAGAGACCCAGTACTTC CSASLGRGRGETQYF
. . 14 TRBJ2-1 TRBV6-2/TRBV6-3 TGTGCCAGCACTCATTCATTACATGACAATGAGCAGTTCTTC CASTHSLHDNEQFF
. many 14 TRBJ2-2 TRBV7-2 TGTGCCGGCGTCGAACAGCCGAACACCGGGGAGCTGTTTTTT CAGVEQPNTGELFF
TRBD2 . 19 TRBJ2-5 TRBV11-2 TGTGCCAGCAGCTTCCCGACTAGCGGGGAGAACTCCCTCCAAGAGACCCAGTACTTC CASSFPTSGENSLQETQYF
. . 15 TRBJ2-5 TRBV12-3/TRBV12-4 TGTGCCAGCAGTTTCGTCCTACTCACCCCGGAGACCCAGTACTTC CASSFVLLTPETQYF
TRBD1 . 14 TRBJ1-1 TRBV5-1 TGCGCCAGCAGCCGCATTACAGGGGACACTGAAGCTTTCTTT CASSRITGDTEAFF
. few 14 TRBJ2-1 TRBV14 TGTGCCAGCAGCCCTGGGGGCTCCTACAATGAGCAGTTCTTC CASSPGGSYNEQFF
. . 13 TRBJ1-6 TRBV7-2 TGTGCCAGCAGCTTATGGGTGGACTCACCCCTCCACTTT CASSLWVDSPLHF
. . 11 TRBJ2-3 TRBV27 TGTGCCAGCACCCCTAGCAGGAGTAGGTATTTT CASTPSRSRYF